Each of the 14 T cell receptor beta chains below was sequenced from the same sample in a study of molecular identifiers for immune sequencing clone quantification. TCRdb itself ran the PCR reads through MiXCR, one entry per CDR3 protein. The repertoire consists of some 100,000 distinct CDR3 sequences, with 15% to 20% occurring once and the leading ten covering 0.7% to 0.95%. Sample: naive CD8+ T cells from blood, with Jurkat cell RNA spiked in. Subset in this sample: FACS-sorted CD8+CD4-CCR7+CD45RA+ naive T cells. Every receptor here comes from a human donor in good health. Some libraries in this study had Jurkat cell RNA spiked in.

This clonotype was recorded many times. The chain joins TRBV6-2 or TRBV6-3 to TRBJ2-1, with D hard to call. V shed 2 bases and J shed 7 bases, with 6 bases lying between them. The germline gives CDR1 MNHEY, CDR2 SVGEGT. The CDR3 extends over 12 amino acids. This CDR3 is CASSYGQNEQFF. CDR3 nucleotide sequence: TGTGCCAGCAGTTACGGCCAGAATGAGCAGTTCTTC.

This clonotype was seen ten or more times. The rearrangement links TRBV7-9 to TRBJ1-1; 8 positions match TRBD1. Trimming took 5 bases from V and 11 from J; bases not matched to a gene: 13. CDR3 length equals 14 residues. Germline V gene sequence: CDR1 SEHNR, CDR2 FQNEAQ (reference sequence). The CDR3 DNA sequence: TGTGCCAGCAGCAGACAGGACAGGGACATACAGGCTTTCTTT. Translated, it gives CASSRQDRDIQAFF.

The sample holds many counts of this clonotype. V gene TRBV6-2 or TRBV6-3 combines with J gene TRBJ1-5, with 7 bases aligning to TRBD1. J was trimmed by 1 base and V by 0 bases; bases with no gene match: 6. The V gene's germline CDR1 is MNHEY and CDR2 SVGEGT. This CDR3 is built from 17 residues. The CDR3 sequence is CASSYSSLTGSNQPQHF. Here the CDR3 DNA reads TGTGCCAGCAGTTACTCGAGTTTGACAGGGAGCAATCAGCCCCAGCATTTT.

The table lists this clonotype with many counts. This chain connects TRBV6-5 to TRBJ2-7; 9 nucleotides align to TRBD1. The CDR3 length is 15 residues. Unmatched junction bases numbered 5, after V lost 2 bases and J lost 3 bases. CDR1 is MNHEY, CDR2 SVGAGI, per germline. The CDR3 is CASSYGQGNGYEQYF. CDR3 nucleotides: TGTGCCAGCAGTTACGGACAGGGGAACGGCTACGAGCAGTACTTC.

This clonotype was seen at least ten times. This chain joins TRBV6-2 or TRBV6-3 and TRBJ2-3; D is unresolved. The V gene lost 0 bases and the J gene lost 6 bases, with 16 bases spanning the gap. The germline V gene encodes CDR1 MNHEY and CDR2 SVGEGT. The CDR3 has 16 residues. The CDR3 nucleotides read TGTGCCAGCAGTTACTCGATTTCCCAGATAGGGGATACGCAGTATTTT. It translates to CASSYSISQIGDTQYF.

This clonotype was found many times. Sequence at one end of the junction differs from germline and may be a read error. The rearrangement uses TRBV6-2 or TRBV6-3 and TRBJ1-1; D is unclear. CDR1 is MNHEY and CDR2 is SVGEGT in the germline V gene. The CDR3 runs 11 residues. CDR3 in DNA: TGTGCCAGCAGGAAGGGAACTGAAGCTTACTTT. It encodes CASRKGTEAYF.

In its sample, this clonotype was seen many times. The chain couples TRBV20-1 to TRBJ1-3; tentative D call: TRBD1 (5 bases). V was pared by 2 bases and J by 1 base, with 9 bases between. Germline CDR1 DFQATT, CDR2 SNEGSKA (reference sequence). The CDR3 is 14 residues long. The CDR3 here is CSARTGISGNTIYF. The CDR3 nucleotides are TGCAGTGCTAGAACAGGAATATCTGGAAACACCATATATTTT.

This clonotype showed up many times. This sequence joins TRBV20-1 and TRBJ2-7, with D possibly being TRBD2 (6 bases). The CDR3 is made up of 13 amino acids. Germline loops: CDR1 DFQATT, CDR2 SNEGSKA (reference sequence). The germline V and J ends were trimmed by 3 bases and 3 bases, with 12 bases remaining between them. The CDR3 DNA sequence: TGCAGTGCTAGTTCTAGCGAAAGCTACGAGCAGTACTTC. It is translated as CSASSSESYEQYF.

Details on this clonotype: A much larger clone lies a single base off, so this may be a read error. This sequence joins TRBV6-2 or TRBV6-3 and TRBJ2-5; D ambiguous. Germline assignment: CDR1 MNHEY and CDR2 SVGEGT. CDR3 length: 14 residues. CDR3 loop: CDSSSALYQETQYF. The CDR3 nucleotides read TGTGACAGCAGTTCGGCCCTGTACCAAGAGACCCAGTACTTC.

As regards this clonotype: With a much larger clone just one base away, this may be a read error. The chain's CDR3 is CAGSLAGTGDYNEQFF. The CDR3 nucleotides are TGCGCCGGCAGCTTGGCCGGGACAGGGGACTACAATGAGCAGTTCTTC. The chain is built from TRBV5-1 and TRBJ2-1, with 10 bases fitting TRBD1. The germline CDR1 and CDR2 sequences are SGHRS and YFSETQ. There are 16 residues in the CDR3.

The CDR3 loop reads CASTDIIANTGELFF. The CDR3 DNA follows: TGTGCCAGCACAGATATAATCGCGAACACCGGGGAGCTGTTTTTT. The chain has TRBV25-1 and TRBJ2-2; D not resolved. The CDR3 has 15 amino acids. Trimming took off 7 bases at V and 0 bases at J, with 12 bases between the two ends. Germline-derived CDR1 and CDR2 are MGHDK and SYGVNS.

This clonotype was seen at least ten times. The chain has TRBV14 and TRBJ1-2; D is unclear. V shed 0 bases and J shed 8 bases, with 4 bases lying between them. There are 11 residues in the CDR3. CDR1 is SGHDN, CDR2 FVKESK, per germline. The CDR3 loop is CASSQDRGYTF. CDR3 DNA sequence: TGTGCCAGCAGCCAAGACAGGGGCTACACCTTC.

This clonotype was seen repeatedly, ten times or more. This sequence joins TRBV4-1 and TRBJ1-5; D not resolved. The CDR3 is made up of 15 amino acids. Germline V lookup: CDR1 MGHRA, CDR2 YSYEKL. Trimming removed 0 bases at V and 7 bases at J, with 13 bases between. CDR3 residues: CASSQEGSQDQPQHF. The CDR3 DNA is TGCGCCAGCAGCCAAGAGGGTTCTCAGGACCAGCCCCAGCATTTT.

Remarks on this clonotype: A much larger clone differs by one base, so this may be a read error. The chain carries TRBV10-3 and TRBJ2-7; 9 nucleotides match TRBD1. Germline loops: CDR1 ENHRY, CDR2 SYGVKD. V lost 5 bases and J lost 7; bases outside the gene matches: 9. CDR3 length: 14 amino acids. The CDR3 region is CAISKGQGVEEQYF. The CDR3 coding sequence is TGTGCCATCAGTAAGGGACAGGGTGTAGAGGAGCAGTACTTC.